Following are 11 T cell receptor beta chains from one sample sequenced in a study of T-cell memory formation after mild COVID-19. TCRdb used MiXCR to reprocess the 5' RACE reads, holding one entry per CDR3 protein. The table has fewer than 140,000 distinct CDR3 sequences, over 15% seen once. Sequences were obtained from PBMCs or a T cell subset sorted from them (not recorded which). The origin of the receptors is an adult woman who had mild COVID-19 (a few samples of this study predate the infection). Cell type and time point are not known.

The chain has TRBV11-2 and TRBJ1-2; 7 bases align to TRBD1. Germline V gene lookup returns CDR1 SGHAT and CDR2 FQNNGV. V trimming: 5 bases; J trimming: 6 bases; junction bases outside the gene matches: 21. The CDR3 has 18 amino acids. CDR3 region: CASSQDPAAPQTGDGYTF. DNA for the CDR3: TGTGCCAGCAGCCAAGACCCGGCGGCCCCGCAAACAGGGGATGGCTACACCTTC.

The chain uses TRBV21-1 and TRBJ1-1. TRBV21-1 represents a pseudogene. This CDR3 spans 13 amino acids. The CDR3 spells CASSNPGLWSAFF. In DNA form, the CDR3 reads TGTGCCAGCAGCAACCCAGGGCTCTGGTCGGCTTTCTTT.

This clonotype was picked up many times. The chain employs TRBV27 and TRBJ2-1, with D unclear. V was clipped by 7 bases and J by 6 bases, with 10 bases between them. The CDR3 spans 12 residues. Germline assignment: CDR1 MNHEY and CDR2 SMNVEV (reference sequence). CDR3 amino acids: CASKGVRNEQFF. For the CDR3, the DNA is TGTGCCAGCAAGGGCGTTCGCAATGAGCAGTTCTTC.

This clonotype showed up just a few times. The chain uses TRBV6-6 and TRBJ2-7; 13 positions agree with TRBD2. This CDR3 is built from 16 residues. V was clipped by 2 bases and J by 1 base; unmatched bases: 2. Germline values: CDR1 MNHNY, CDR2 SVGAGI (reference sequence). CDR3 DNA: TGTGCCAGCAGTTACCCGACTAGCGGGGGGTCCTACGAGCAGTACTTC. The encoded protein is CASSYPTSGGSYEQYF.

The V call is TRBV7-2, the J call TRBJ1-2; D might be TRBD1 (6 bases). This CDR3 region has 13 residues. The ends were cut back, 7 bases at V and 2 bases at J, with 11 bases in the middle. Germline V lookup: CDR1 SGHTA, CDR2 FQGNSA. CDR3 DNA: TGTGCCAGCAACGACGGGACAAACTATGGCTACACCTTC. This sequence encodes CASNDGTNYGYTF.

The V call is TRBV9, the J call TRBJ2-2; TRBD2 might be the D (6 bases). CDR3 size: 15 residues. The ends were cut back, 0 bases at V and 5 bases at J, with 11 bases in the middle. In germline, CDR1 is SGDLS, CDR2 YYNGEE. The CDR3: CASSVEGGWTGELFF. CDR3 nucleotide sequence: TGTGCCAGCAGCGTAGAGGGAGGATGGACCGGGGAGCTGTTTTTT.

The V gene is TRBV15, the J gene TRBJ1-3; D gene ambiguous. Looked up from germline, CDR1 is LNHNV and CDR2 is YYDKDF (reference sequence). CDR3 length equals 13 residues. V lost 5 bases and J 4 bases, leaving 9 bases between the germline ends. Here the CDR3 DNA reads TGTGCCACCAGCGGGTACATCGGAAACACCATATATTTT. Its protein product is CATSGYIGNTIYF.

The genes are TRBV5-1 and TRBJ2-5, with TRBD2 matching over 13 bases. CDR1 is SGHRS, CDR2 YFSETQ, per germline. V gave up 3 bases and J gave up 3 bases; unmatched junction bases: 2. This CDR3 contains 15 residues. CDR3 amino acids: CASSWGTSGEETQYF. CDR3 nucleotides: TGCGCCAGCAGCTGGGGGACTAGCGGGGAAGAGACCCAGTACTTC.

This clonotype was observed a handful of times. The CDR3 is CASISGVFTDTQYF. The CDR3, as DNA: TGTGCCAGCATTTCCGGGGTCTTTACAGATACGCAGTATTTT. The V gene is TRBV28, the J gene TRBJ2-3; D might be TRBD2 (5 bases). This CDR3 comprises 14 residues. Germline V lookup: CDR1 MDHEN, CDR2 SYDVKM. With 7 bases removed from V and 3 bases from J, the gap between germline ends came to 14 bases.

The J gene is TRBJ2-7, the V gene TRBV15; 7 positions agree with TRBD1. V shed 5 bases, J shed 2 bases, and the junction held 3 bases outside the gene matches. The germline V gene encodes CDR1 LNHNV and CDR2 YYDKDF (reference sequence). The CDR3 covers 13 residues. CDR3 DNA sequence: TGTGCCACCAGCCAAGACAGGGCCTACGAGCAGTACTTC. It is translated as CATSQDRAYEQYF.

The CDR3 reads CASSLSEGRLSYNEQFF. CDR3 DNA sequence: TGTGCCAGCAGTTTGTCCGAGGGACGCCTGTCCTACAATGAGCAGTTCTTC. V is TRBV27 and J is TRBJ2-1; D is perhaps TRBD1 or TRBD2 (5 bases each). The germline V gene has CDR1 MNHEY and CDR2 SMNVEV (reference sequence). V was trimmed by 3 bases and J by 1 base, leaving 16 bases between them. The CDR3 covers 17 residues.